The present T cell receptor beta chain was sequenced within a study of T cell responses to AZD1222 COVID-19 vaccine. Study observations and caveats: An increase in Spike-specific TCR breadth and depth was observed after two AZD1222 doses. The donor group comprised mostly white British people and more females; the analysis possibly underestimated clonal diversity. Sampled repertoires all dated from after the peak T cell response. Baseline serostatus was positive in only six AZD1222 recipients.

The junction had 7 bases not matched to a gene; V was cut back by 11 bases and J by 3 bases. The germline gives CDR1 MNHEY, CDR2 SVGAGI. The CDR3 is 13 amino acids. In this sample, this clone turned up once. As yet, its antigen is unknown. Assay: immunoSEQ multiplex PCR; the TCRdb copy retains only in-frame clones and omits some. This sample has around 200,000 clones, with just over 85% found just once. The chain joins TRBV6-5 to TRBJ1-3; 7 bases fit TRBD1. The starting material was peripheral blood, obtained on day 0 of AZD1222 vaccination. The TCR sequence derives from an adult in good health. The CDR3 reads CAAAGGNGNTIYF. The DNA for the CDR3 is TGTGCCGCAGCAGGGGGAAATGGAAACACCATATATTTT.